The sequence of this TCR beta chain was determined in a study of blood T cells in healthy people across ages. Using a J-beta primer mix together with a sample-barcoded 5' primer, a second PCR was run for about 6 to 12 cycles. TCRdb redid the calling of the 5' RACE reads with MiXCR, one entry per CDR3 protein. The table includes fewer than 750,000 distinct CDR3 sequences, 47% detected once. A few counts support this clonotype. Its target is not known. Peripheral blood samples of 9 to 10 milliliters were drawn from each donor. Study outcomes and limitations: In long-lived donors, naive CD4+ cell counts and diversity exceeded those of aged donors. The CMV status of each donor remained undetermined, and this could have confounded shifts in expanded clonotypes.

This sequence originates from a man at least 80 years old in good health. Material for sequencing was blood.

The CDR3 region has the DNA TGTGCCAGCAGCCCTTACCTAGCGGTAAGGGACAATGAGCAGTTCTTC. This gives the protein CASSPYLAVRDNEQFF. V is TRBV7-9 and J is TRBJ2-1, with TRBD2 identical over 7 bases. The CDR3 is 16 residues long. Germline V lookup: CDR1 SEHNR, CDR2 FQNEAQ (reference sequence). Trimming took 5 bases from V and 5 from J; bases not matched to a gene: 12.